This T cell receptor beta chain was documented in a study of T cell repertoires in cytomegalovirus infection. Study at large: HLA-C-restricted CMV epitopes, recently identified, and well-studied HLA-B-restricted ones were used by the study. Notes on the study in general: HLA-C-restricted CMV clonotypes gave the most frequent clonotype in two of eight donors.

Germline V gene data show CDR1 as MNHEY and CDR2 as SMNVEV (reference sequence). Trimming at V came to 4 bases and at J to 7 bases, leaving 13 bases not matched to a gene. The CDR3 extends over 19 amino acids. TCRdb independently ran MiXCR on the reads; one entry per CDR3 protein. Of 700,000 to 850,000 distinct CDR3 sequences listed, 32% were seen once; the top ten hold roughly 12%. This clonotype was recorded a few times. What it recognizes is unknown. The sample consisted of cultured CD8+ T cells from PBMCs, taken from culture after CMV antigen stimulation. This clonotype originated in a human donor in good health (CMV status not recorded). Some clones in this sample may be carry-over from other donors' samples. The chain links TRBV27 to TRBJ2-1; 16 bases are shared with TRBD2. CDR3 bases: TGTGCCAGCAGTTCGGAACCGGGACTAGCGGGGGGGCTTGAGAATGAGCAGTTCTTC. Residues: CASSSEPGLAGGLENEQFF.